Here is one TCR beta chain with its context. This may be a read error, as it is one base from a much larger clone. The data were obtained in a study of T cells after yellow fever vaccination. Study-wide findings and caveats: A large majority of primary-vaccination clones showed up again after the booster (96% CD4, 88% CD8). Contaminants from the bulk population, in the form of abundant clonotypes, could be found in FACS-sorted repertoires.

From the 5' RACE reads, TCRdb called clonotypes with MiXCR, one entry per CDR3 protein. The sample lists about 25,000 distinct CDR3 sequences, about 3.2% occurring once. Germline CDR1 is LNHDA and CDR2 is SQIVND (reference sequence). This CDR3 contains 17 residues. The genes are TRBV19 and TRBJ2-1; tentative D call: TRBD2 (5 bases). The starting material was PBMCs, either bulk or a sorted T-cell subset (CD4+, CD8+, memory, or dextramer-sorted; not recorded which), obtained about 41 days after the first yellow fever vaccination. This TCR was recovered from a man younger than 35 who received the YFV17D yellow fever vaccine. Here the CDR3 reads CAISMSYRYGDNNEQFF. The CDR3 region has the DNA TGTGCCATTAGTATGTCGTATCGGTACGGGGATAACAATGAGCAGTTCTTC.